This T cell receptor beta chain was profiled in a study of beta chain features in type 1 diabetes. Points from the study as a whole: Researchers report that Type 1 diabetes patients had moderately but significantly shorter TCRB CDR3s across all four CD4+ subsets. Patients' naive, central memory and regulatory TCRB repertoires appeared more alike than those of healthy donors. Insertion counts at VDJ junctions were lower in type 1 diabetes patients, who also showed more deletions there.

CDR1 SGHTA and CDR2 FQGNSA come from the germline V gene. The CDR3 spans 18 residues. With V trimmed by 1 base and J by 7 bases, 16 bases remained unmatched. In this sample, this clone turned up a few times. Its specificity is not known. Since all of the isolated RNA was reverse transcribed, expressed TCRB transcripts were what got sequenced. Sequenced by immunoSEQ multiplex PCR; TCRdb stores in-frame clones only, minus some. The data show 150,000 or so clones, more than 60% seen once. Sorting produced populations that all topped 98% purity. This sequence was found in a young man with type 1 diabetes. This chain connects TRBV7-2 to TRBJ2-3, with 8 bases aligning to TRBD2. Sequencing used naive CD4+ T cells from blood. This CDR3 reads CASSLVGSSGYLPNTQYF. The CDR3 DNA reads as TGTGCCAGCAGCTTAGTTGGGTCTAGCGGGTACCTTCCTAATACGCAGTATTTT.